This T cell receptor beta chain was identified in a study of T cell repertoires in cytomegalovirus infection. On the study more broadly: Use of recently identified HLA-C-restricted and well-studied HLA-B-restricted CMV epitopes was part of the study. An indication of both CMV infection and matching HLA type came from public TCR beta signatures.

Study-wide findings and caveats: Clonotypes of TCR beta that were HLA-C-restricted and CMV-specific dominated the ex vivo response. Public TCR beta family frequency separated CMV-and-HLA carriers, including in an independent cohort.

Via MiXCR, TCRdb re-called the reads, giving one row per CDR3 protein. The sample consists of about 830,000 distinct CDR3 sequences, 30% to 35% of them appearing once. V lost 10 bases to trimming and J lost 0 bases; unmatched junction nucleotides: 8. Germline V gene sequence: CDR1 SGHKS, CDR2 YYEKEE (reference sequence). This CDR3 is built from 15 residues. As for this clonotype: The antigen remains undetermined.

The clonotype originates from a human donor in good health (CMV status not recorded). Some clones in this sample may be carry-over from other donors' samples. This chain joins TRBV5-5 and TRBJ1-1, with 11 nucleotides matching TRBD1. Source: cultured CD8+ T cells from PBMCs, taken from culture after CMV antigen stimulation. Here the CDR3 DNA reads TGTGCCTCCCATTCGGACAGGGGGCTGAACACTGAAGCTTTCTTT. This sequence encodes CASHSDRGLNTEAFF.